These 4 T cell receptor beta chains were sequenced from one sample in a study of CD8+ T cells in alopecia areata. RNA, once extracted, was reverse transcribed into cDNA for use as the sequencing template. Libraries were prepared by immunoSEQ multiplex PCR; TCRdb keeps only in-frame clonotypes and omits some of them. The sample has about 42,000 clones, roughly 92% seen once. Treatment indicated: oral pan-JAK inhibitor, 5-10 mg twice daily. The starting material was CD8+ T cells sorted from blood, obtained at week 24, from a patient treated with tofacitinib. The origin of the receptors is a human donor with alopecia areata.

CDR3 sequence: CSVPPLDPFTDTQYF. CDR3 nucleotide sequence: TGCAGCGTACCCCCTCTGGACCCTTTCACAGATACGCAGTATTTT. The chain links TRBV29-1 to TRBJ2-3; D unresolved. V lost 6 bases to trimming and J lost 2 bases, with 18 bases between them. Per the germline V gene, CDR1 is SQVTM and CDR2 is ANQGSEA. The CDR3 totals 15 residues.

The chain recombines TRBV5-3 with TRBJ1-4; no definite D call. TRBV5-3 is an ORF; its function is uncertain. Deletions cut 8 bases from V and 6 bases from J, with 8 bases between. The CDR3 is made up of 11 amino acids. The CDR3 loop is CASSGDEKLFF. Here the CDR3 DNA reads TGTGCCAGCAGCGGAGATGAAAAACTGTTTTTT.

The rearrangement joins TRBV7-6 to TRBJ2-7, with 9 nucleotides matching TRBD1. With 3 bases clipped from V and 1 base from J, the junction kept 4 bases outside the gene matches. Per the germline V gene, CDR1 is SGHVS and CDR2 is FNYEAQ. The CDR3 has 15 amino acids. The CDR3 loop reads CASSFLGQGSYEQYF. CDR3 nucleotides: TGTGCCAGCAGCTTTCTGGGACAGGGTTCCTACGAGCAGTACTTC.

The rearrangement uses TRBV28 and TRBJ1-5, with a tentative D call TRBD1 (5 bases). Deletions cut 4 bases from V and 1 base from J, with 8 bases between. The CDR3 consists of 14 residues. Per the germline V gene, CDR1 is MDHEN and CDR2 is SYDVKM. CDR3 coding DNA: TGTGCCAGCAGTTACCAGGGAAGCAATCAGCCCCAGCATTTT. Residues: CASSYQGSNQPQHF.